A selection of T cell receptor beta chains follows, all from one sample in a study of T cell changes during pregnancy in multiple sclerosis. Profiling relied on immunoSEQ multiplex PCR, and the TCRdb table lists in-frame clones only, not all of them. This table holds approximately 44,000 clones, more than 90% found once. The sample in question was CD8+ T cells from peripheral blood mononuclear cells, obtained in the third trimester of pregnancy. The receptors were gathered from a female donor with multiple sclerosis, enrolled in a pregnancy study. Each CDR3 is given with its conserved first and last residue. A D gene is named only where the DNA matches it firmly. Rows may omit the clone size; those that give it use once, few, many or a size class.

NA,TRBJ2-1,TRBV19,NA,CASSIDHGGLGEQFF,TGTGCCAGTAGTATAGATCATGGGGGACTGGGTGAGCAGTTCTTC
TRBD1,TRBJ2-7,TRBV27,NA,CASSLSLGETGEYEQYF,TGTGCCAGCAGTTTAAGTTTGGGGGAGACAGGGGAATACGAGCAGTACTTC
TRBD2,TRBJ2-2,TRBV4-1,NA,CASSPGTTNTGELFF,TGCGCCAGCAGCCCCGGGACTACGAACACCGGGGAGCTGTTTTTT
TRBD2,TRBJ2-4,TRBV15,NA,CATSGGAKNIQYF,TGTGCCACCTCGGGAGGAGCCAAAAACATTCAGTACTTC
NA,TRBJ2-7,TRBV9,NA,CASSSSTRSYEQYF,TGTGCCAGCAGCTCTAGTACCCGCTCCTACGAGCAGTACTTC
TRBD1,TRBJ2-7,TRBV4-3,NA,CASSGTGNEQYF,TGCGCCAGCAGCGGGACAGGGAACGAGCAGTACTTC
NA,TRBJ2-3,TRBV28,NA,CASSLAVVSDTQYF,TGTGCCAGCAGTTTAGCGGTAGTTTCAGATACGCAGTATTTT
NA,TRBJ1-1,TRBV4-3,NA,CASSQAADMNTEAFF,TGCGCCAGCAGCCAAGCCGCGGACATGAACACTGAAGCTTTCTTT
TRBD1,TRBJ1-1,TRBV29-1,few,CSARTGDTEAFF,TGCAGCGCCCGGACAGGAGACACTGAAGCTTTCTTT
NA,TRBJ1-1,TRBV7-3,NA,CASSLGGRGEAFF,TGTGCCAGCAGCTTAGGGGGCAGGGGTGAAGCTTTCTTT
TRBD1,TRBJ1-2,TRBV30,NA,CAWSDTPGQDGYTF,TGTGCCTGGAGTGATACGCCTGGACAGGATGGCTACACCTTC
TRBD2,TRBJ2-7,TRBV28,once,CASSLILAGSYEQYF,TGTGCCAGCAGTTTAATCCTAGCGGGATCCTACGAGCAGTACTTC
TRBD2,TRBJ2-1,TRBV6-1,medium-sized,CASRRLAEIYNEQFF,TGTGCCAGCAGGAGACTAGCGGAGATATACAATGAGCAGTTCTTC
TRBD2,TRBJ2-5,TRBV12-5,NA,CASGVTFSGRAEETQYF,TGTGCTAGTGGGGTCACGTTTAGCGGGAGGGCCGAGGAGACCCAGTACTTC
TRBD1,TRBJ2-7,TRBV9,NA,CASSVAGGHSYEQYF,TGTGCCAGCAGCGTAGCAGGGGGTCACTCCTACGAGCAGTACTTC
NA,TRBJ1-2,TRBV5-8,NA,CASSSDGEGDTFYGYTF,TGTGCCAGCAGTTCCGACGGGGAGGGGGATACTTTCTATGGCTACACCTTC
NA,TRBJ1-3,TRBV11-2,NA,CASSPISGNTIYF,TGTGCCAGCAGCCCGATTAGCGGAAACACCATATATTTT
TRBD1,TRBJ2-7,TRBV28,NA,CASSLELSGSRTGTYEQYF,TGTGCCAGCAGTTTGGAGCTGTCGGGGTCTAGGACAGGGACCTACGAGCAGTACTTC
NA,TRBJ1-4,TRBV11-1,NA,CASSLGDGGKLFF,TGTGCCAGCAGCTTAGGGGACGGGGGAAAACTGTTTTTT
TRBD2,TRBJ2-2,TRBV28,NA,CASSLGTSEAGELFF,TGTGCCAGCAGTCTCGGGACTAGCGAGGCCGGGGAGCTGTTTTTT
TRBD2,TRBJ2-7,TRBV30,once,CAWSTPSGNSGQYF,TGTGCCTGGAGCACTCCAAGCGGGAACTCCGGGCAGTACTTC
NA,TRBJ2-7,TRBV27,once,CASSPPFHYEQYF,TGTGCCAGCAGTCCCCCATTTCACTACGAGCAGTACTTC
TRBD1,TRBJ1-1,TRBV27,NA,CASSATGEHVEAFF,TGTGCCAGCAGTGCGACAGGGGAGCATGTTGAAGCTTTCTTT
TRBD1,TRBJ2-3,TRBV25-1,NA,CASSDRGSTDTQYF,TGTGCCAGCAGTGACAGGGGGAGCACAGATACGCAGTATTTT
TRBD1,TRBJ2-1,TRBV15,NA,CATSRGRDSYNEQFF,TGTGCCACCAGCAGAGGCCGGGACAGCTACAATGAGCAGTTCTTC
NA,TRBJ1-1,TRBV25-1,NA,CASSRGTEAFF,TGTGCCAGCAGTCGGGGCACTGAAGCTTTCTTT
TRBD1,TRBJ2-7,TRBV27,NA,CASSFGTGYYEQYF,TGTGCCAGCAGTTTTGGGACAGGTTACTACGAGCAGTACTTC
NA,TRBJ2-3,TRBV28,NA,CASSPAGAADTQYF,TGTGCCAGCAGCCCGGCGGGGGCCGCAGATACGCAGTATTTT
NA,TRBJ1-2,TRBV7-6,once,CAVGGGNYGYTF,TGTGCCGTCGGGGGGGGTAACTATGGCTACACCTTC
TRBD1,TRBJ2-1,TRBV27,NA,CASSETGGNEQFF,TGTGCCAGCAGTGAAACAGGGGGAAATGAGCAGTTCTTC
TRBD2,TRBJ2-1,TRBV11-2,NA,CASSFTSGSDNEQFF,TGTGCCAGCAGCTTTACTAGCGGGAGTGACAATGAGCAGTTCTTC
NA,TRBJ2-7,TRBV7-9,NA,CASSRQENYEQYF,TGTGCCAGCAGCCGACAGGAGAACTACGAGCAGTACTTC
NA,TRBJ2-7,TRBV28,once,CASSLVGDFAEQYF,TGTGCCAGCAGTTTGGTGGGAGACTTCGCCGAGCAGTACTTC
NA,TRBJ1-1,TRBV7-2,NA,CASSGLLNTEAFF,TGTGCCAGCAGTGGACTGCTGAACACTGAAGCTTTCTTT
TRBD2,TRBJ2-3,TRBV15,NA,CATSRVRAGGPSDTQYF,TGTGCCACCAGCAGAGTACGGGCGGGGGGGCCATCAGATACGCAGTATTTT
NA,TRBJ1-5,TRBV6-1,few,CASIEGDSNQPQHF,TGTGCCAGCATCGAAGGGGATAGCAATCAGCCCCAGCATTTT
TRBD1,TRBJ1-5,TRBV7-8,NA,CASEKTGNQPQHF,TGTGCCAGCGAGAAGACAGGGAATCAGCCCCAGCATTTT
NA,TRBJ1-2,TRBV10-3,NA,CAISESGRTYNYGYTF,TGTGCCATCAGTGAGTCGGGGCGGACATATAACTATGGCTACACCTTC
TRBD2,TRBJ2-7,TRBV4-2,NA,CASSQDLASGNYEQYF,TGTGCCAGCAGCCAAGATCTTGCTAGCGGGAACTACGAGCAGTACTTC
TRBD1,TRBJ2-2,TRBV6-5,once,CASSRGQGNTGELFF,TGTGCCAGCAGTAGGGGACAGGGGAACACCGGGGAGCTGTTTTTT
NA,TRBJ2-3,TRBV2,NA,CASHQGITDTQYF,TGTGCCAGCCATCAGGGGATCACAGATACGCAGTATTTT
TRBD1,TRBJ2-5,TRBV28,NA,CASSLWDRAEQETQYF,TGTGCCAGCAGCCTGTGGGACAGGGCAGAACAAGAGACCCAGTACTTC
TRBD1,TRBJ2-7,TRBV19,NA,CASSQGAFHEQYF,TGTGCCAGTAGTCAGGGGGCGTTCCACGAGCAGTACTTC
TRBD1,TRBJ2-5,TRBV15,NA,CATSSDRGGQYF,TGTGCCACCAGCAGCGACAGGGGTGGGCAGTACTTC
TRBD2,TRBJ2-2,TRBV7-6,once,CASSLVELAGGSSLNTGELFF,TGTGCCAGCAGCTTAGTTGAACTAGCGGGGGGGTCTTCCTTGAACACCGGGGAGCTGTTTTTT
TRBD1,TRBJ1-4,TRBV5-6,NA,CASRQGMGEKLFF,TGTGCCAGTCGACAGGGGATGGGGGAAAAACTGTTTTTT
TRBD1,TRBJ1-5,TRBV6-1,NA,CASTVQGSRQPQHF,TGTGCCAGCACCGTACAGGGGAGTAGGCAGCCCCAGCATTTT